The 5 T cell receptor beta chains below all came from one sample that was sequenced in a study of shared clonotypes between healthy human individuals. Here immunoSEQ multiplex PCR was the method, and the copy in TCRdb shows in-frame clones only, minus some. The data show about a million clones, approximately 76% seen once. The sample comprised memory CD4+ T cells sorted from blood. Noted subset: CD45RA-negative fraction. These receptors came from a man aged 18 to 29 in good health.

A word on this clone: Other DNA sequences in this sample translate to the same CDR3. The chain uses TRBV7-2 and TRBJ2-2; TRBD1 is a possible D gene (6 bases). Looked up from germline, CDR1 is SGHTA and CDR2 is FQGNSA. V was clipped by 1 base and J by 8 bases, with 11 bases between them. This CDR3 has 14 residues. CDR3 protein: CASSLGQARGELFF. CDR3 sequence (DNA): TGTGCCAGCAGCTTAGGACAGGCCAGGGGGGAGCTGTTTTTT.

This chain connects TRBV28 to TRBJ1-5; possible D gene TRBD1, 5 bases. Trimming pared 3 bases from V and 0 bases from J, leaving 15 bases between. The germline V gene has CDR1 MDHEN and CDR2 SYDVKM. The CDR3 covers 17 residues. The CDR3 sequence: CASSFLGAGYSNQPQHF. The CDR3 DNA reads TGTGCCAGCAGTTTTCTTGGGGCAGGATATAGCAATCAGCCCCAGCATTTT.

The chain couples TRBV2 to TRBJ2-3; no definite D call. V lost 3 bases to trimming and J lost 5 bases, with 3 bases between them. Germline values: CDR1 SNHLY, CDR2 FYNNEI. The CDR3 is 11 residues long. CDR3 loop: CASSELDTQYF. The DNA of the CDR3 is TGTGCCAGCAGTGAGTTAGATACGCAGTATTTT. Based on the CDR3 plus reference TRBV2 and TRBJ2-3, the full variable domain is EPEVTQTPSHQVTQMGQEVILRCVPISNHLYFYWYRQILGQKVEFLVSFYNNEISEKSEIFDDQFSVERPDGSNFTLKIRSTKLEDSAMYFCASSELDTQYFGPGTRLTVL.

The chain couples TRBV11-2 to TRBJ2-5, with D possibly being TRBD2 (6 bases). The CDR3 consists of 13 residues. The V end was cut by 7 bases, the J end by 2 bases, with 11 bases between. In germline, CDR1 is SGHAT, CDR2 FQNNGV. The CDR3: CASNSGTQETQYF. As DNA, the CDR3 is TGTGCCAGCAACTCGGGGACTCAAGAGACCCAGTACTTC.

This CDR3 is CASSLTHGLANYGYTF. Here the CDR3 DNA reads TGTGCCAGCAGCTTGACCCACGGATTAGCTAACTATGGCTACACCTTC. This rearrangement joins TRBV5-4 to TRBJ1-2; D is unresolved. The CDR3 has 16 amino acids. V shed 1 base and J shed 0 bases, with 13 bases lying between them. Germline CDR1 SGHNT, CDR2 YYREEE (reference sequence). Full variable domain (missing parts from reference TRBV5-4 and TRBJ1-2): ETGVTQSPTHLIKTRGQQVTLRCSSQSGHNTVSWYQQALGQGPQFIFQYYREEENGRGNFPPRFSGLQFPNYSSELNVNALELDDSALYLCASSLTHGLANYGYTFGSGTRLTVV.